The clone carrying this TCR beta chain appeared a few times. Making the bulk TCR libraries relied on previously described methods and listed TCR primers. TCRdb ran MiXCR on the PCR reads and lists one entry per CDR3 protein. The sample includes tens of thousands of distinct CDR3 sequences, more than 20% of them seen just once. Naive CD8 T cells were picked out by sorting for CD8+CD4-CCR7+CD45RA+. V dropped 8 bases and J dropped 5; count of bases not matched to a gene: 13. CDR3 length: 15 amino acids. This sample is drawn from a study of molecular identifiers for immune sequencing clone quantification.

The sequence was obtained from a human donor in good health. Some libraries in this study had Jurkat cell RNA spiked in. Sequenced material: naive CD8+ T cells from blood, with Jurkat cell RNA spiked in. Specified subset: FACS-sorted CD8+CD4-CCR7+CD45RA+ naive T cells. J is TRBJ2-1 and V is TRBV5-3, with 7 positions matching TRBD2. TRBV5-3 has ORF status, its function being uncertain. For the CDR3, the DNA is TGTGCCAGCAACCAATATTCGACTAGCAACAATGAGCAGTTCTTC. Its protein product is CASNQYSTSNNEQFF.